This T cell receptor (beta chain) was sequenced during a study of blood T cell repertoires in COVID-19. The overall study: The study drew acute and convalescent COVID-19 samples from the United States, Italy and Spain.

This clone was counted a few times. This CDR3 contains 14 residues. V was cut by 6 bases and J by 10 bases, with 16 bases left in between. From germline, CDR1 is SGHAT and CDR2 FQNNGV. The assay was immunoSEQ multiplex PCR, and TCRdb's table has in-frame clones only and misses some. The repertoire has 70,000 to 95,000 clones, around four fifths of them found once; the top ten carry roughly 12%. Input material: peripheral blood. The chain carries TRBV11-2 and TRBJ1-6, with a weak D call TRBD1 (6 bases). This clonotype was sampled from an older woman with active or convalescent COVID-19. CDR3 bases: TGTGCCAGCAGTTATCTCTCAGGGGACTCACCCCTCCACTTT. It specifies CASSYLSGDSPLHF.